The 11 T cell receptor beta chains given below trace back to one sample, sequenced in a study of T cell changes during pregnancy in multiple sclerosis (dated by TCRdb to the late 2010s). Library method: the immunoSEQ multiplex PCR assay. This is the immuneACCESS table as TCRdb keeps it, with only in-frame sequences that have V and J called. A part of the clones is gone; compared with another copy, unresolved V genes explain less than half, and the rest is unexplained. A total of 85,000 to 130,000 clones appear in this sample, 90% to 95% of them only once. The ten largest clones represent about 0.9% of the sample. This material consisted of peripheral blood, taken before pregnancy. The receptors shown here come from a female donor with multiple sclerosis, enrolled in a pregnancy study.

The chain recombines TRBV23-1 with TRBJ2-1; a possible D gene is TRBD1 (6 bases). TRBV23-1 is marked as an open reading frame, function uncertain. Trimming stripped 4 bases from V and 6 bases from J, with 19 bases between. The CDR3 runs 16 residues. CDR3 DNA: TGCGCCAGCAGTCGACTTCCCGGGACAAAACGCAATGAGCAGTTCTTC. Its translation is CASSRLPGTKRNEQFF.

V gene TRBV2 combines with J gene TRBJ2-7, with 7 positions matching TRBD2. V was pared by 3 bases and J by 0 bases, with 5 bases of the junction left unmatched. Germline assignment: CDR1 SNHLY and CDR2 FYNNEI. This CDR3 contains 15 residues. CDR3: CASSDRQRGSYEQYF. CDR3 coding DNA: TGTGCCAGCAGTGACCGGCAGCGGGGCTCCTACGAGCAGTACTTC. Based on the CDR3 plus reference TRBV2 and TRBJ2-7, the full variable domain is EPEVTQTPSHQVTQMGQEVILRCVPISNHLYFYWYRQILGQKVEFLVSFYNNEISEKSEIFDDQFSVERPDGSNFTLKIRSTKLEDSAMYFCASSDRQRGSYEQYFGPGTRLTVT.

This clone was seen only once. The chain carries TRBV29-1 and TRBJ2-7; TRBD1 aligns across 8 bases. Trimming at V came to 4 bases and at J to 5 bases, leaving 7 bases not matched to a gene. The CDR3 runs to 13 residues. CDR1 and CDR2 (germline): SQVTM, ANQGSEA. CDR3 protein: CSVGNRGINEQYF. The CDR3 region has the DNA TGCAGCGTTGGAAACAGGGGGATAAACGAGCAGTACTTC.

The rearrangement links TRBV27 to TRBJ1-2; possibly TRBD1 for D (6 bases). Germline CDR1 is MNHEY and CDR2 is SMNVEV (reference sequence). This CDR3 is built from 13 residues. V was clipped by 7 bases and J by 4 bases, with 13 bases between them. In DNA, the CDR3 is TGTGCCAGCACCCCAGGGGTAGGCTATGGCTACACCTTC. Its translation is CASTPGVGYGYTF.

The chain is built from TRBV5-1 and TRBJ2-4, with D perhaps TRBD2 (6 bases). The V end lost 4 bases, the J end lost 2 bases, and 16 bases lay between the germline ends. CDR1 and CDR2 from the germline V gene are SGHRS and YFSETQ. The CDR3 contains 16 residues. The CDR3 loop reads CASSLAVGGSKNIQYF. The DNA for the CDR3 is TGCGCCAGCAGCCTGGCGGTGGGGGGATCCAAAAACATTCAGTACTTC.

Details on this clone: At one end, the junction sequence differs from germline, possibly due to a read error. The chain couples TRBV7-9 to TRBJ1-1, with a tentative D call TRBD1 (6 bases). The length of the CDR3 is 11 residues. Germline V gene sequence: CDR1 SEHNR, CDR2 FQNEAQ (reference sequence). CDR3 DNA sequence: TGTGCCAGCAGCCCACTTCGGGACACCCAGTTT. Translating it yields CASSPLRDTQF.

The CDR3 loop reads CASSSGQSFGTDTQYF. The CDR3 nucleotides read TGCGCCAGCAGCTCCGGACAGTCTTTCGGCACAGATACGCAGTATTTT. The chain links TRBV5-1 to TRBJ2-3; TRBD1 might be the D (6 bases). The CDR3 extends over 16 amino acids. V dropped 3 bases and J dropped 1 base, with 15 bases sitting between them. Germline values: CDR1 SGHRS, CDR2 YFSETQ. Full variable domain (rest looked up from reference TRBV5-1 and TRBJ2-3): KAGVTQTPRYLIKTRGQQVTLSCSPISGHRSVSWYQQTPGQGLQFLFEYFSETQRNKGNFPGRFSGRQFSNSRSEMNVSTLELGDSALYLCASSSGQSFGTDTQYFGPGTRLTVL.

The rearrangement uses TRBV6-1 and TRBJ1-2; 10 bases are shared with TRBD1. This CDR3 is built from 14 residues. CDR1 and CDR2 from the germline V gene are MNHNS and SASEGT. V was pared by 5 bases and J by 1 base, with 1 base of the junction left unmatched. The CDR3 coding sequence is TGTGCCAGCAGTCGGGACAGGGGTAACTATGGCTACACCTTC. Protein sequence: CASSRDRGNYGYTF.

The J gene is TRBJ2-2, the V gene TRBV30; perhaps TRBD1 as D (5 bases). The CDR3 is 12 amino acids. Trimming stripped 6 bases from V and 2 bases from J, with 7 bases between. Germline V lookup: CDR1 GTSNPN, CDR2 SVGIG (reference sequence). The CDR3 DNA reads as TGTGCCTGTGACAGAAACACCGGGGAGCTGTTTTTT. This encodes CACDRNTGELFF.

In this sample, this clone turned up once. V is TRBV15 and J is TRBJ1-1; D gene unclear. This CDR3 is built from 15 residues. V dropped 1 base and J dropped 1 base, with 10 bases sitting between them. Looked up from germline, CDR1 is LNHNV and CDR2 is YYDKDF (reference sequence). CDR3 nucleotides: TGTGCCACCAGCAGAGGTCGGGTCTCGAACACTGAAGCTTTCTTT. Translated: CATSRGRVSNTEAFF. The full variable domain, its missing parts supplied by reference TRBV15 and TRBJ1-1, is DAMVIQNPRYQVTQFGKPVTLSCSQTLNHNVMYWYQQKSSQAPKLLFHYYDKDFNNEADTPDNFQSRRPNTSFCFLDIRSPGLGDTAMYLCATSRGRVSNTEAFFGQGTRLTVV.

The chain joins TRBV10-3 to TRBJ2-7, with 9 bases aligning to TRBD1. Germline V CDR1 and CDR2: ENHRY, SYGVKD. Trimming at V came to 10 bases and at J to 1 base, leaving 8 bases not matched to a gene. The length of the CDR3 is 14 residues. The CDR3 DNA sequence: TGTGCCACCTTGACAGGGGGGTTATCCTACGAGCAGTACTTC. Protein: CATLTGGLSYEQYF.